This T cell receptor beta chain emerged from a study of radiotherapy plus CTLA-4 blockade in lung cancer. Whole-study findings and limits: Peripheral blood showed expansion of tumor-derived TCR clones after radiotherapy and ipilimumab.

Ipilimumab-mediated CTLA-4 blockade plus focal radiation was given to patients having chemo-refractory metastatic non-small-cell lung cancer. Generated by immunoSEQ multiplex PCR, the TCRdb table keeps only in-frame clones and is missing some. The profile covers around 110,000 clones, with roughly 84% appearing a single time and around 2% taken by the ten largest. Comment on this clone: Antigen unknown.

The sample was peripheral blood, taken from a patient treated with radiotherapy plus ipilimumab. The receptor's source is a human donor with non-small cell lung cancer that progressed on radiotherapy plus ipilimumab. Some clones in this sample may be carry-over from other donors' samples.

This CDR3 reads CASSQIEGDTQYF. The DNA for the CDR3 is TGCGCCAGCAGCCAAATCGAGGGAGATACGCAGTATTTT. This rearrangement joins TRBV4-1 to TRBJ2-3; TRBD2 is a possible D gene (5 bases). CDR1 and CDR2 (germline): MGHRA, YSYEKL. This CDR3 has 13 residues. V was clipped by 2 bases and J by 5 bases, with 8 bases between them.